The sequence of this T cell receptor (beta chain) was determined in a study of T-cell reconstitution after alpha-beta-depleted transplantation in children. Germline V gene sequence: CDR1 LGHDT, CDR2 YNNKEL (reference sequence). Germline trimming cut 1 base from V and 1 base from J; bases unmatched to any gene: 5. The CDR3 length is 16 residues. This sample's TCRbeta library carried unique molecular identifier barcodes. TCRdb re-derived calls from the PCR reads in MiXCR, one entry per CDR3 protein. Found here are hundreds of thousands of distinct CDR3 sequences, around 20% of them singletons; the top ten hold approximately 3%.

This TCR was recovered from a human donor who donated a stem cell graft to a child with acute lymphoblastic leukemia. V gene TRBV3-1 combines with J gene TRBJ2-3; 7 bases are a match to TRBD2. The sample consisted of PBMCs from the stem cell graft donor, taken from the stem cell graft. The CDR3 sequence is CASSQVWLAGTDTQYF. For the CDR3, the DNA is TGTGCCAGCAGCCAAGTCTGGCTAGCGGGCACAGATACGCAGTATTTT.